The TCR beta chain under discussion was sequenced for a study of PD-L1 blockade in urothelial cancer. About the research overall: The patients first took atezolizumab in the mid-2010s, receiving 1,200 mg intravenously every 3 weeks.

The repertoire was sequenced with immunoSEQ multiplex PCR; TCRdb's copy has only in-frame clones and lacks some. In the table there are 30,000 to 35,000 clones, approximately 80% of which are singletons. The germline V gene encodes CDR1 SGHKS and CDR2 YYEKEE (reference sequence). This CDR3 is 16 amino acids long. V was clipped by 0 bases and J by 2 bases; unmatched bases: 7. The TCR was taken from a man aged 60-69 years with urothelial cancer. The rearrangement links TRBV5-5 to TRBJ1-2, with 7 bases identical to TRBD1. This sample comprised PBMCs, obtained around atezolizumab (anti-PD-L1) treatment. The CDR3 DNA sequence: TGTGCCAGCAGCTTGGCCTGGGACAGAACAAACTATGGCTACACCTTC. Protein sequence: CASSLAWDRTNYGYTF.